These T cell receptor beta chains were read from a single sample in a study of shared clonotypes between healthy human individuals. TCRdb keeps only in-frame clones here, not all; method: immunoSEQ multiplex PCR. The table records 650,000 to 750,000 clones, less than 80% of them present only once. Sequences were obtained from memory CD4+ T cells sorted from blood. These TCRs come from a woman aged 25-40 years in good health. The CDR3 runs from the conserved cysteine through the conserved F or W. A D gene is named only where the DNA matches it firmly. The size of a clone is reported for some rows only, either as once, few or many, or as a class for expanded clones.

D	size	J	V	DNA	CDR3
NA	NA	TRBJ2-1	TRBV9	TGTGCCAGCAGCGTACCCCCTCGGGGCTCCTACAATGAGCAGTTCTTC	CASSVPPRGSYNEQFF
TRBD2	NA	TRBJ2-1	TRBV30	TGTGCCTGGAGTCGGGGTAGCGGGATAGACAATGAGCAGTTCTTC	CAWSRGSGIDNEQFF
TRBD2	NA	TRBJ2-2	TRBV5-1	TGCGCCAGCAGCTGGACTAGCGGGAACACCGGGGAGCTGTTTTTT	CASSWTSGNTGELFF
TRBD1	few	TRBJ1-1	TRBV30	TGTGCCTGGAGTGTCATGGACAGGAGGAACACTGAAGCTTTCTTT	CAWSVMDRRNTEAFF
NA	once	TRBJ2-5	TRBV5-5	TGTGCCAGCAGCTTGGCCCTAGATTGGGCAGGAAGGGAGACCCAGTACTTC	CASSLALDWAGRETQYF
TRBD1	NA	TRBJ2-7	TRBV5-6	TGTGCCAGCAGAACAGGACAGGGGTACGAGCAGTACTTC	CASRTGQGYEQYF
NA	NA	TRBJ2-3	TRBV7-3	TGTGCCAGCAGCTCGGGACCCACAGATACGCAGTATTTT	CASSSGPTDTQYF
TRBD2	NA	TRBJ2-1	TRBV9	TGTGCCAGCAGCGTAGTGGGACTAGCGGGACACAATGAGCAGTTCTTC	CASSVVGLAGHNEQFF
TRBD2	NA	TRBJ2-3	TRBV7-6	TGTGCCAGCAGCTTATTAGCGGGCCGCACAGATACGCAGTATTTT	CASSLLAGRTDTQYF
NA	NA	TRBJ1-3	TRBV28	TGTGCCAGCCGGGGGGGTGTTCGTCACACCATATATTTT	CASRGGVRHTIYF
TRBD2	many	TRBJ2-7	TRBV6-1	TGTGCCAGCAGCAGACTAGCGGAGTCCTACGAGCAGTACTTC	CASSRLAESYEQYF
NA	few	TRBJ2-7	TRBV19	TGTGCCAGTAGTATTTCCCCCGGACCCTACGAGCAGTACTTC	CASSISPGPYEQYF
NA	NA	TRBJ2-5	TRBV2	TGTGCCAGCAGTCAATCCCAAGAGACCCAGTACTTC	CASSQSQETQYF
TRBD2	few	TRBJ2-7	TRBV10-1	TGCGCCAGCAGCTCCGGGACTAACTCCTACGAGCAGTACTTC	CASSSGTNSYEQYF
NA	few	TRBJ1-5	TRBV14	TGTGCCAGCAGCCTTCCGGGAGGGCCCCAGCATTTT	CASSLPGGPQHF
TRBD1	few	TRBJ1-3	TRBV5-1	TGCGCCAGCAGCATTACAGGGGACTCCTCTGGAAACACCATATATTTT	CASSITGDSSGNTIYF
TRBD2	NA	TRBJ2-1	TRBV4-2	TGTGCCAGCAGCCAAGACCCTAGCGGGAGCTCCTACAATGAGCAGTTCTTC	CASSQDPSGSSYNEQFF
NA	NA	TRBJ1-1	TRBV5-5	TGTGCCAGCAGCTTGGAATGGGGCTCCGAAGCTTTCTTT	CASSLEWGSEAFF
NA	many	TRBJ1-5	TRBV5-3	TGTGCCAGAAGCGGCCGGACAGATCAGCCCCAGCATTTT	CARSGRTDQPQHF
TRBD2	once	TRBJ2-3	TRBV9	TGTGCCAGCAGCGCTCGGACTAGCGGGAACACAGATACGCAGTATTTT	CASSARTSGNTDTQYF